Following are 28 T cell receptor beta chains from one sample sequenced in a study of CD4 T cells in relation to SARS-CoV-2 and coronaviruses (dated by TCRdb to 2020 to 2023). CD4+ T cells from unexposed donors were collected before the COVID-19 pandemic (2011-2018). The EasySep CD4+ T cell isolation kit was used to isolate CD4+ T cells once the cultures had run for approximately ten days. The library was made by the immunoSEQ multiplex PCR assay. In TCRdb, the immuneACCESS table is reduced to in-frame sequences with V and J assigned. These tables do not hold every clone; where another copy was compared, an unresolved V gene accounts for under half, and the others remain unexplained. In all, the sample holds around 15,000 clones, and around 77% of those were seen once. Clones ranked in the top ten supply more than 7.5% of the sample. Their target antigens are unknown. The specimen sequenced was CD4+ T cells from PBMCs, cultured in vitro. The receptor set was obtained from a human donor in good health.

The chain has TRBV2 and TRBJ2-2, with D unclear. Germline CDR1 reads SNHLY; CDR2 reads FYNNEI. The CDR3 is 11 amino acids. V was shortened by 5 bases and J by 5 bases, with 3 bases between the two germline ends. The CDR3 loop is CASSLTGELFF. The CDR3 DNA reads as TGTGCCAGCAGTTTGACCGGGGAGCTGTTTTTT. Using reference TRBV2 and TRBJ2-2 for the parts outside the CDR3, the full variable domain is EPEVTQTPSHQVTQMGQEVILRCVPISNHLYFYWYRQILGQKVEFLVSFYNNEISEKSEIFDDQFSVERPDGSNFTLKIRSTKLEDSAMYFCASSLTGELFFGEGSRLTVL.

The J gene is TRBJ1-5, the V gene TRBV24-1; D call uncertain. CDR3 length: 12 residues. Germline V CDR1 and CDR2: KGHDR, SFDVKD. V was shortened by 6 bases and J by 2 bases, with 4 bases between the two germline ends. CDR3 bases: TGTGCCACCAGTTCAGGCAATCAGCCCCAGCATTTT. Protein sequence: CATSSGNQPQHF.

The chain has TRBV5-1 and TRBJ2-5; unclear D gene. Between the trimmed V and J ends, which lost 6 bases and 4 bases, there was a span of 7 bases. The CDR3 runs 11 residues. CDR1 SGHRS and CDR2 YFSETQ come from the germline V gene. CDR3 sequence (DNA): TGCGCCAGCAAGGTGGGAGAGACCCAGTACTTC. It translates to CASKVGETQYF.

This clone was recorded only once. The chain combines TRBV13 with TRBJ2-7, with a tentative D call TRBD2 (5 bases). The CDR3 totals 13 residues. Germline V gene data show CDR1 as PRHDT and CDR2 as FYEKMQ (reference sequence). Trimming took off 10 bases at V and 2 bases at J, with 15 bases between the two ends. For the CDR3, the DNA is TGTGCCACCGCGCGAGCGGAAACCTACGAGCAGTACTTC. Encoded protein: CATARAETYEQYF.

V is TRBV19 and J is TRBJ2-5, with TRBD1 identical over 9 bases. This CDR3 has 13 amino acids. V shed 10 bases and J 2 bases; nucleotides not matched to a gene: 5. Germline CDR1 and CDR2: LNHDA and SQIVND (reference sequence). The CDR3 bases are TGTGCCACCCTAGGACAGGGGCAAGAGACCCAGTACTTC. Translated: CATLGQGQETQYF.

The chain has TRBV3-1 (or the pseudogene TRBV3-2) and TRBJ2-1, with TRBD2 matching over 11 bases. Germline-derived CDR1 and CDR2 are LGHDT and YNNKEL (reference sequence). This CDR3 has 16 residues. The V and J ends lost 3 bases and 9 bases, in that order; junction bases with no gene match: 10. The CDR3 sequence: CASSHTGTSGWFEQFF. DNA for the CDR3: TGTGCCAGCAGCCACACCGGGACTAGCGGCTGGTTTGAGCAGTTCTTC.

The chain links TRBV6-5 to TRBJ2-7, with D tentatively TRBD1 (5 bases). The CDR3 has 14 amino acids. V was clipped by 2 bases and J by 5 bases, with 13 bases between them. CDR1 and CDR2 from the germline V gene are MNHEY and SVGAGI. CDR3 nucleotide sequence: TGTGCCAGCAGTTACAGGGGAAGGATGCACGAGCAGTACTTC. Translating it yields CASSYRGRMHEQYF.

This clone was detected a few times. The chain has TRBV11-2 and TRBJ1-6; 7 bases are a match to TRBD1. The ends lost 3 bases at V and 7 bases at J; junction bases unmatched: 6. Germline values: CDR1 SGHAT, CDR2 FQNNGV. The CDR3 contains 15 residues. The CDR3 here is CASSFNSGQNSPLHF. CDR3 nucleotides: TGTGCCAGCAGCTTTAATTCGGGACAGAATTCACCCCTCCACTTT.

CDR3 coding DNA: TGTGCCAGCAGCGGGGATGACAACACTGAAGCTTTCTTT. This gives the protein CASSGDDNTEAFF. The chain employs TRBV7-8 and TRBJ1-1; D is unclear. V dropped 5 bases and J dropped 2 bases, with 9 bases sitting between them. The CDR3 totals 13 residues. Germline CDR1 reads SGHVS; CDR2 reads FQNEAQ.

This clone is medium-sized (0.01 to 0.1%) within its sample. The chain joins TRBV7-8 to TRBJ2-2; D may be TRBD1 (6 bases). Per the germline V gene, CDR1 is SGHVS and CDR2 is FQNEAQ. V was clipped by 6 bases and J by 0 bases, with 17 bases between them. This CDR3 is 17 amino acids long. The CDR3 spells CASSRMWGQTNTGELFF. In nucleotides, the CDR3 is TGTGCCAGCAGTCGGATGTGGGGACAAACGAACACCGGGGAGCTGTTTTTT.

V usage is TRBV7-9 and J usage is TRBJ2-5, with D unclear. CDR1 SEHNR and CDR2 FQNEAQ come from the germline V gene (reference sequence). V lost 2 bases to trimming and J lost 0 bases, with 7 bases between them. The CDR3 has 14 amino acids. DNA of the CDR3: TGTGCCAGCAGCTTACAAGGAGACCAAGAGACCCAGTACTTC. Translated, it gives CASSLQGDQETQYF.

The V and J genes are TRBV27 and TRBJ2-1; D unresolved. V dropped 6 bases and J dropped 0 bases, with 12 bases sitting between them. CDR3 length: 15 residues. Germline values: CDR1 MNHEY, CDR2 SMNVEV (reference sequence). This CDR3 is CASRKVPASYNEQFF. The CDR3 DNA follows: TGTGCCAGCAGAAAGGTCCCTGCCTCCTACAATGAGCAGTTCTTC.

This clone has more than one count but fewer than ten. The chain recombines TRBV18 with TRBJ1-1; 9 bases are shared with TRBD1. CDR3 length: 16 residues. CDR1 and CDR2 (germline): KGHSH, LQKENI. The V and J ends lost 4 bases and 0 bases, in that order; junction bases with no gene match: 6. The CDR3 nucleotides read TGTGCCAGCTCACAGGGGACAGGGCCCATGAACACTGAAGCTTTCTTT. Protein product: CASSQGTGPMNTEAFF.

This clone came up once. The V gene is TRBV6-5, the J gene TRBJ1-1; 7 bases are a match to TRBD1. With 7 bases clipped from V and 2 bases from J, the junction kept 10 bases outside the gene matches. Germline V gene lookup returns CDR1 MNHEY and CDR2 SVGAGI. CDR3 length: 15 residues. CDR3 amino acids: CASTLGQPLNTEAFF. As DNA, the CDR3 is TGTGCCAGCACCCTGGGACAGCCGCTAAACACTGAAGCTTTCTTT.

The chain uses TRBV5-1 and TRBJ2-6; 8 positions agree with TRBD2. The CDR3 extends over 16 amino acids. Trimming removed 0 bases from V and 2 bases from J; junction bases left unmatched: 1. Per the germline V gene, CDR1 is SGHRS and CDR2 is YFSETQ. CDR3 sequence (DNA): TGCGCCAGCAGCTTGGAAGCGGGGGCTGGGGCCAACGTCCTGACTTTC. Its protein is CASSLEAGAGANVLTF. The full variable domain, completed using reference TRBV5-1 and TRBJ2-6, is KAGVTQTPRYLIKTRGQQVTLSCSPISGHRSVSWYQQTPGQGLQFLFEYFSETQRNKGNFPGRFSGRQFSNSRSEMNVSTLELGDSALYLCASSLEAGAGANVLTFGAGSRLTVL.

This clone has just a few counts. This CDR3 reads CASSISGLASSVKDNEQFF. Written as DNA, the CDR3 is TGTGCCAGTAGTATTTCGGGACTAGCGAGTAGTGTAAAGGACAATGAGCAGTTCTTC. The V call is TRBV19, the J call TRBJ2-1; 10 bases match TRBD2. The CDR3 has 19 residues. CDR1 and CDR2 from the germline V gene are LNHDA and SQIVND (reference sequence). J gave up 5 bases and V 3 bases, and 16 bases lay outside the gene matches.

The chain combines TRBV5-5 with TRBJ1-2; D might be TRBD1 (6 bases). Germline values: CDR1 SGHKS, CDR2 YYEKEE (reference sequence). Trimming stripped 1 base from V and 0 bases from J, with 16 bases between. The CDR3 runs to 17 residues. The CDR3 DNA reads as TGTGCCAGCAGCTTGTCGGGAGGGGGGGTAGCTAACTATGGCTACACCTTC. This encodes CASSLSGGGVANYGYTF.

V and J are TRBV19 and TRBJ2-4; 7 nucleotides align to TRBD2. Germline CDR1 and CDR2: LNHDA and SQIVND (reference sequence). V was clipped by 4 bases and J by 3 bases; unmatched bases: 3. CDR3 size: 14 residues. The CDR3 region is CASSTPGGKNIQYF. CDR3 DNA: TGTGCCAGTAGTACCCCGGGGGGCAAAAACATTCAGTACTTC. Full variable domain (outside the CDR3, taken from reference TRBV19 and TRBJ2-4): DGGITQSPKYLFRKEGQNVTLSCEQNLNHDAMYWYRQDPGQGLRLIYYSQIVNDFQKGDIAEGYSVSREKKESFPLTVTSAQKNPTAFYLCASSTPGGKNIQYFGAGTRLSVL.

Remarks on this clone: Other DNA sequences in the sample encode the same CDR3. The gene calls are TRBV2 and TRBJ1-4; D call uncertain. Germline V gene data show CDR1 as SNHLY and CDR2 as FYNNEI. The length of the CDR3 is 14 residues. V was shortened by 6 bases and J by 0 bases, with 8 bases between the two germline ends. The CDR3 reads CASRLRATNEKLFF. The CDR3 DNA reads TGTGCCAGCAGACTCAGAGCAACTAATGAAAAACTGTTTTTT.

The chain combines TRBV7-9 with TRBJ2-5; tentatively, D is TRBD1 (5 bases). Deletions cut 7 bases from V and 2 bases from J, with 17 bases between. The germline V gene encodes CDR1 SEHNR and CDR2 FQNEAQ (reference sequence). The CDR3 length is 15 residues. CDR3 amino acids: CASIQPQGPQETQYF. As DNA, the CDR3 is TGTGCCAGCATCCAACCTCAGGGCCCACAAGAGACCCAGTACTTC.

This clone occurred once. V is TRBV25-1 and J is TRBJ1-2; 10 bases match TRBD1. Germline CDR1 MGHDK, CDR2 SYGVNS. Trimming cost V 5 bases and J 4 bases; bases outside gene matches: 13. This CDR3 comprises 17 residues. CDR3 residues: CASSLFGTGEVGYGYTF. In DNA form, the CDR3 reads TGTGCCAGCAGTCTCTTCGGGACAGGGGAGGTAGGCTATGGCTACACCTTC.

A note on this clone: The same CDR3 arises from other DNA sequences in this sample as well. The chain joins TRBV9 to TRBJ2-7; 8 bases agree with TRBD2. Germline CDR1 reads SGDLS; CDR2 reads YYNGEE. V lost 0 bases to trimming and J lost 3 bases; unmatched junction nucleotides: 8. CDR3 length: 16 residues. The DNA for the CDR3 is TGTGCCAGCAGCGTAGCTACCGGGCTAGCGGGCTACGAGCAGTACTTC. It yields the protein CASSVATGLAGYEQYF. Based on the CDR3 plus reference TRBV9 and TRBJ2-7, the full variable domain is DSGVTQTPKHLITATGQRVTLRCSPRSGDLSVYWYQQSLDQGLQFLIQYYNGEERAKGNILERFSAQQFPDLHSELNLSSLELGDSALYFCASSVATGLAGYEQYFGPGTRLTVT.

This chain uses TRBV28 with TRBJ1-5, with D possibly being TRBD1 (6 bases). Trimming stripped 10 bases from V and 4 bases from J, with 23 bases between. CDR3 length: 16 residues. Germline V lookup: CDR1 MDHEN, CDR2 SYDVKM. For the CDR3, the DNA is TGTGCCACGGTTCAGGGGATAAATTCCGGAAATCAGCCCCAGCATTTT. This translates into CATVQGINSGNQPQHF.

CDR3 sequence (DNA): TGTGCCAGCAGTTTCGTTTACACAGATACGCAGTATTTT. It specifies CASSFVYTDTQYF. The chain carries TRBV27 and TRBJ2-3; the D is unclear. Trimming left V 3 bases short and J 2 bases short, with 6 bases between. The CDR3 covers 13 residues. Germline CDR1 MNHEY, CDR2 SMNVEV (reference sequence).

This chain connects TRBV5-1 to TRBJ1-5; 9 nucleotides line up with TRBD1. Germline values: CDR1 SGHRS, CDR2 YFSETQ. This CDR3 has 15 amino acids. V shed 4 bases, J shed 4 bases, and the junction held 6 bases outside the gene matches. This CDR3 is CASSSGTGRNQPQHF. For the CDR3, the DNA is TGCGCCAGCAGCAGTGGGACAGGGAGGAATCAGCCCCAGCATTTT.

The rearrangement uses TRBV20-1 and TRBJ2-1; possibly TRBD2 for D (5 bases). The CDR3 spans 10 residues. CDR1 DFQATT and CDR2 SNEGSKA come from the germline V gene (reference sequence). Trimming took off 3 bases at V and 10 bases at J, with 7 bases between the two ends. As DNA, the CDR3 is TGCAGTGCTAGGACTAAAGAGCAGTTCTTC. Protein product: CSARTKEQFF.

The rearrangement uses TRBV19 and TRBJ2-4; 9 nucleotides line up with TRBD1. This CDR3 is built from 15 residues. With 9 bases clipped from V and 6 bases from J, the junction kept 12 bases outside the gene matches. Germline CDR1 LNHDA, CDR2 SQIVND (reference sequence). CDR3 sequence: CASTRTPGQGNIQYF. The CDR3 region has the DNA TGTGCCAGCACCCGAACTCCGGGACAGGGAAACATTCAGTACTTC. Based on the CDR3 plus reference TRBV19 and TRBJ2-4, the full variable domain is DGGITQSPKYLFRKEGQNVTLSCEQNLNHDAMYWYRQDPGQGLRLIYYSQIVNDFQKGDIAEGYSVSREKKESFPLTVTSAQKNPTAFYLCASTRTPGQGNIQYFGAGTRLSVL.

In the case of this clone: At one of its ends the junction is not consistent with the germline gene, which may arise from a read error. The chain recombines TRBV7-2 with TRBJ2-5; the D call may be TRBD1 or TRBD2 (5 bases each). The germline V gene encodes CDR1 SGHTA and CDR2 FQGNSA. The CDR3 has 13 amino acids. As DNA, the CDR3 is TGTGCCAGCAGCTTCCGGGACCAGGAGACCCAGTACTTC. Translated: CASSFRDQETQYF.